This T cell receptor beta chain stems from a study of CD8+CD57+ T cells in acquired aplastic anemia. Study-wide findings and caveats: Patients did not significantly differ from controls in CD8+ Simpson's diversity. Patients and controls were found to share twenty-nine CD8+ CDR3 sequences.

Comments on this clonotype: Its antigen is undetermined. Its ends do not fully match the called genes, so a read error is possible.

Template material for TCR beta VDJ and CDR3 profiling consisted of genomic DNA. TCRdb itself ran the reads through MiXCR, one entry per CDR3 protein. Of 400,000 to 500,000 distinct CDR3 sequences listed, around 68% are singletons. The sample consisted of sorted CD4+, CD8+, or CD8+CD57+ T cells (not recorded which) from PBMCs. This TCR derives from a human donor in good health, serving as a control.

The CDR3 DNA reads TGTGCCAGCAGTGAATTTAGCACGAGCTCCGACAATGAGCAGTTTTTC. Its translation: CASSEFSTSSDNEQFF. This chain uses TRBV25-1 with TRBJ2-1; D gene ambiguous. The CDR3 totals 16 residues. The germline gives CDR1 MGHDK, CDR2 SYGVNS. The full variable domain, in which reference TRBV25-1 and TRBJ2-1 provide the parts outside the CDR3, is EADIYQTPRYLVIGTGKKITLECSQTMGHDKMYWYQQDPGMELHLIHYSYGVNSTEKGDLSSESTVSRIRTEHFPLTLESARPSHTSQYLCASSEFSTSSDNEQFFGPGTRLTVL.